This record looks at one T cell receptor (beta chain) sequence and its context. Its antigen has not been determined. Per-nucleotide qualities are absent, and no much larger clonotype sits a single base away. The cohort consisted of fewer than 700 healthy bone marrow donors. At the time of sampling, every cohort member was nominally healthy, though immune exposures that went unrecorded were likely present. The donor tested CMV seropositive and was one of the 289 seropositive cohort members. Every donor gave a peripheral blood sample, and the peripheral blood mononuclear cells from that sample were used for TCR beta sequencing. Genomic DNA extraction from the blood cell samples was performed with the Qiagen DNeasy Blood Extraction Kit. The record originates from a study of cytomegalovirus exposure and HLA in healthy donors (dated by TCRdb to 2017 to 2019). A note on the overall study: In an earlier analysis of several hundred of the donors, less than 350 Gb of sequence data and just under 120 million unique TCR beta sequences from about 190 million T cells were reported. An early release that covered about 640 HLA-typed donors contained approximately 300 gigabases of sequencing data and about 84 million unique TCR sequences. Of the 398 genotyped donors, over 65% fell in the genetic ancestry cluster associated with self-reported Caucasian donors. The aim of the study was to test whether cataloging public T cell receptors could identify signatures of past pathogen exposure. The study used immunosequencing to profile the T cell repertoires of hundreds of subjects and linked those repertoires to cytomegalovirus serostatus. In addition to the first cohort of 500 to 850 subjects, a separate validation cohort of 120 different subjects was used. The study combined high-throughput TCR immunosequencing, statistical association of individual TCRs with disease status, and machine learning to predict cytomegalovirus infection status. In a later analysis, previously published TCR beta repertoires from about 670 donors were re-analyzed and high-resolution HLA genotyping was added so that TCR occurrence patterns could be studied. Rather than using new phenotypic data, the later analysis identified candidate immune exposures from TCR beta sequences and from how often those sequences occurred across donors. In an earlier analysis of roughly 540 of the donors, high-throughput TCR beta sequencing was used to judge whether each TCR beta V gene segment behaved as functional or pseudogenic. Donor age, sex, ethnicity and CMV serostatus were compiled together with the repertoire data. A later genetic analysis used genome-wide SNP genotypes for about 65% of the 666 donors, treating that subset as a discovery cohort. All discovery cohort repertoires had been generated using a single sequencing platform. Both class I and class II loci were covered by HLA typing, at four-digit resolution. The number of donors typed differed by locus, with roughly 620-630 for A, B, C, DRB1 and DQB1, 522 for DQA1, about 610 for DPA1, and 400 to 490 for DPB1. Four to six DR-DQ haplotypes were handled as single units for association and clustering, since linkage in the cohort was strong. Across some 400 genotyped donors of the cohort, an average of about 200,000 unique TCR beta nucleotide sequences per donor were sequenced, and roughly 18% of those sequences were non-productive.

Library construction relied on the immunoSEQ multiplex PCR assay. The multiplex PCR relied on a mix of 60 forward primers for TCR Vbeta segments and 13 reverse primers for TCR Jbeta segments. Amplification of the CDR3 region of rearranged TCR beta genes was performed with a multiplex PCR assay on genomic DNA. The Illumina HiSeq System was used to sequence the amplified TCR beta libraries as 87-base-pair reads. On the study's bioinformatics: A later analysis counted approximately 74 million unique TCR beta chains across the 666 repertoires, and about 10 million of these chains were shared by at least two donors. To remove PCR and sequencing errors, raw reads were error-corrected and collapsed into unique sequences using a nearest-neighbor algorithm that merged closely related sequences. CDR3 sequences were aligned to IMGT reference sequences to assign V, D and J gene segments. For a sequence to be retained, a match of at least six nucleotides to both a V gene segment and a J gene segment was required. A rearrangement was called productive if the CDR3 had no stop codons and remained in frame with V and J, and every other rearrangement was called non-productive. Following IMGT convention, CDR3 was defined as the stretch from the second conserved V-encoded cysteine up to the conserved J-encoded phenylalanine. Sequences without an unambiguous match to a single V gene segment were excluded from the earlier analysis of about 600 of the donors. In an earlier analysis of 587 of the donors, V segments were called functional above 56.7% productive rearrangements and were called segregating when the between-donor standard deviation exceeded 5%. A statistical classification framework was built to diagnose cytomegalovirus status from the catalog of TCR beta chain sequences. V and J gene assignment, in a later analysis, came from comparing TCR nucleotide sequences with IMGT/GENE-DB human TR gene sequences. The TCRdist pipeline was used in a later analysis to assign CDR3 sequences and most-parsimonious VDJ recombination scenarios. In a later analysis, each TCR beta chain was defined by its CDR3 amino acid sequence together with its V-gene family, and reads lacking a unique V-gene family were excluded. In a later analysis, 450 to 600 highly shared, low-generation-probability nucleotide sequences were removed to address suspected cross-contamination and a sequencing artifact. In a later analysis, a clonal expansion index for each public chain was calculated from normalized within-repertoire ranks of inferred template counts. In a later analysis, generation probabilities were computed using a VDJ recombination model fitted to out-of-frame rearrangements, and the results were checked against IGoR. In a later analysis, TCR-TCR, TCR-HLA and TCR-CMV co-occurrence was scored with hypergeometric tests, and a repertoire-size bias correction was applied to TCR pairs. To estimate false discovery rates, a later analysis permuted the HLA or CMV assignments 20 times. In a later analysis, co-occurring TCRs were grouped with DBSCAN, and TCRdist sequence similarity was added when clustering was performed within HLA-allele-positive subsets. Repertoires with fewer than 30,000 or more than 120,000 public chains, plus five repertoires with anomalous nucleotide sharing, were excluded from co-occurrence clustering. Drawn from immuneACCESS, this table holds only the in-frame rearrangements with V and J called that TCRdb kept. Clones are partly lost; checked studies trace under half to an unresolved V gene and leave the rest unexplained. From that table come the V and J calls and clone size; the DNA was used to work out D and trimming. A total of around 100,000 clones appear in this sample, under 85% of them only once. 4.1% of the sample lies in the top ten.

For CDR1 and CDR2, the germline V gene lists MGHDK and SYGVNS. The CDR3 covers 16 residues, taking in both the cysteine and the phenylalanine. Kept here is only the CDR3 DNA, which spans 48 bases and is read in frame from base 1. Between the V and J ends, shortened by 4 bases and 5 bases respectively, the junction contains 20 bases. The investigation overall reported the following: In a later analysis, TCR association rates were found to vary across HLA loci, with the most associated TCRs seen for DRB1 alleles and the fewest for HLA-C alleles. The sequencing pipeline was judged likely to have produced a cluster of highly shared sequence variants as a technical artifact. In an earlier analysis of approximately 590 of the donors, most TCR beta V segments appeared in productive rearrangements about 87% or about 30% of the time, broadly matching IMGT annotations. While some public TCRs were present in many individuals, most TCR sequences turned up only very rarely across donors. Most CMV-associated TCR beta chains appeared to be HLA-restricted in a later analysis, and the HLA associations seemed to be driven largely by CMV exposure. The 87-base-pair reads could not distinguish some IMGT-functional V segments, including TRBV6-2 and TRBV6-3, so those segments were excluded. In a later genetic analysis, fewer N-insertions in productive TCRs were reported among donors in an Asian-associated ancestry cluster than the approximately 630-donor mean. Compared with equally common non-associated chains, HLA-associated TCR beta chains in a later analysis were more clonally expanded and had lower generation probabilities. In a later analysis, several top co-occurrence clusters were reported to appear linked to parvovirus B19, influenza, CMV and Epstein-Barr virus. Because some donors lacked HLA typing at each locus, the association tests relied only on the typed subset. At a false discovery rate of 0.05, a later analysis linked 15,000 to 20,000 TCR beta sequences to specific HLA alleles. In vitro tests confirmed that three of the cytomegalovirus-associated TCR beta chains recognize cytomegalovirus antigens. Cytomegalovirus status was reported to be diagnosed by the classifier with high specificity and sensitivity in both the original and validation cohorts. In this cohort, only TCR beta chains were sequenced, and detectable features were limited by the absence of alpha or paired-chain data. The presence/absence analyses assumed that sequencing depth was roughly uniform across donors, and that assumption may not be true. The earlier analysis of approximately 590 of the donors excluded approximately 15 rarely observed V segments, including chromosome 9 orphons, because counts were too low. Correlated functional status among segregating V segments might be attributable to linkage disequilibrium, but an unknown experimental factor could not be ruled out. Assigning TCR associations to individual alleles was difficult when HLA alleles, especially DR and DQ, strongly co-occurred. A further reported finding was that TCR beta sequences accurately predicted the HLA-A and HLA-B alleles for most subjects in the first cohort. The study gave a list of about 160 TCR beta chains associated with cytomegalovirus. V-gene and J-gene trimming of TCR beta chains was associated with a missense DCLRE1C variant in a later genetic analysis, and the association was replicated in an independent cohort. For the cohort, immune exposure information was limited to CMV serostatus. The authors suggested that the approach could potentially be generalized to other disease states and immunological phenotypes.

The sequence derives from a woman aged 40-49 years in good health and CMV-seropositive. The sample was PBMCs. The rearrangement combines TRBV25-1 with TRBJ1-1; a weak D assignment points to TRBD1 (5 bases agree). The CDR3 has the sequence CASSGPSGDDGTEAFF. The bases are TGTGCCAGCAGTGGGCCCTCGGGGGATGATGGAACTGAAGCTTTCTTT.